This TCR beta chain was identified in a study of blood T cell repertoires in COVID-19. In the study's own analysis: Nucleated cell counts were estimated from reference gene primer amplification. Clones were sequenced by immunoSEQ multiplex PCR, and TCRdb holds only the in-frame ones, with some missing. That table furnishes V, J and clone size, whereas the DNA furnished D and trimming. Among 150,000 to 200,000 clones listed, roughly 86% were seen once. The CDR3 runs to 12 residues. Trimming removed 7 bases at V and 4 bases at J, with 7 bases between. Germline CDR1 MNHEY, CDR2 SMNVEV (reference sequence).

The material sequenced was peripheral blood. The chain couples TRBV27 to TRBJ2-2; no definite D call. The sequence was collected from an elderly woman with COVID-19, enrolled during active disease. The CDR3 DNA sequence: TGTGCCAGCAACCACGGCACCGGGGAGCTGTTTTTT. Protein sequence: CASNHGTGELFF.